The 26 T cell receptor beta chains below all came from one sample that was sequenced in a study of blood T cells in healthy people across ages. Next came a second PCR, run for about 7 to 11 cycles, which used a sample-barcoded 5' primer along with a J-beta primer mix. TCRdb re-derived calls from the 5' RACE reads in MiXCR, one entry per CDR3 protein. This sample carries around 500,000 distinct CDR3 sequences, under 55% of them seen once, and the ten largest clones take around 23%. Sequenced sample: blood. Source of these receptors: a man older than 75 in good health.

The V call is TRBV6-6, the J call TRBJ1-4, with D possibly TRBD1 on 6 matching bases. Trimming shortened V by 1 base and J by 6 bases, and 9 bases separated the two germline ends. The CDR3 covers 14 residues. Germline CDR1 MNHNY, CDR2 SVGAGI (reference sequence). DNA of the CDR3: TGTGCCAGCAGTTACTGGGGGCAGGATGAAAAACTGTTTTTT. Protein sequence: CASSYWGQDEKLFF.

Notes on this clonotype: The junction differs from germline at one of its ends, possibly a read error. The CDR3 DNA reads as TGTGCCAGCAGCTTGGATGGCGGGACAGGAGGGCAGCACCAGCATTTT. Amino acid sequence: CASSLDGGTGGQHQHF. The chain employs TRBV5-5 and TRBJ1-5; 8 bases fit TRBD1. The CDR3 extends over 16 amino acids. CDR1 is SGHKS and CDR2 is YYEKEE in the germline V gene (reference sequence).

The V gene is TRBV20-1, the J gene TRBJ2-1; the D is unclear. The V gene's germline CDR1 is DFQATT and CDR2 SNEGSKA (reference sequence). The CDR3 has 13 residues. V gave up 1 base and J gave up 11 bases, with 15 bases separating them. CDR3: CSARASALDQQFF. DNA of the CDR3: TGCAGTGCTAGAGCGTCTGCCTTGGACCAGCAGTTCTTC.

The chain links TRBV29-1 to TRBJ2-3, with no clear D. Germline CDR1 reads SQVTM; CDR2 reads ANQGSEA. Trimming took 7 bases from V and 3 from J, leaving 11 bases between them. The CDR3 is made up of 12 amino acids. CDR3 coding DNA: TGCAGCGGGCGCCAAGGGACAGATACGCAGTATTTT. Translation: CSGRQGTDTQYF.

V gene TRBV4-1 combines with J gene TRBJ2-7; 9 bases line up with TRBD1. V lost 1 base, J lost 2 bases, and 6 bases stayed unmatched. Germline CDR1 MGHRA, CDR2 YSYEKL. CDR3 size: 16 residues. The CDR3 DNA is TGCGCCAGCAGCCAAGCATCGGGACAGGGACCCTACGAGCAGTACTTC. Protein sequence: CASSQASGQGPYEQYF.

This sequence joins TRBV3-1 and TRBJ2-1, with D hard to call. The CDR3 is 14 amino acids. Germline V gene lookup returns CDR1 LGHDT and CDR2 YNNKEL (reference sequence). The V and J ends lost 0 bases and 12 bases respectively, with 15 bases between them. The CDR3 reads CASSQDGDFIGQFF. Written as DNA, the CDR3 is TGTGCCAGCAGCCAAGACGGTGACTTTATAGGGCAGTTCTTC.

The CDR3 nucleotides are TGCAGTGCTCCCGATTTATCTGGGGTAAATTCACCCCTCCACTTT. Residues: CSAPDLSGVNSPLHF. The V call is TRBV20-1, the J call TRBJ1-6, with unresolved D. This CDR3 comprises 15 residues. Germline CDR1 and CDR2: DFQATT and SNEGSKA (reference sequence). The germline V and J ends were trimmed by 5 bases and 7 bases, with 18 bases remaining between them.

The rearrangement uses TRBV7-2 and TRBJ2-3; tentatively, D is TRBD1 or TRBD2 (5 bases each). V lost 2 bases, J lost 0 bases, and 12 bases lay in between. Germline CDR1 reads SGHTA; CDR2 reads FQGNSA. CDR3 length equals 16 residues. Written as DNA, the CDR3 is TGTGCCAGCAGCTTAAATTACGGGGCTAGCACAGATACGCAGTATTTT. This translates into CASSLNYGASTDTQYF.

This chain links TRBV6-5 with TRBJ1-1; D not certain. The CDR3 consists of 17 residues. Trimming took off 0 bases at V and 3 bases at J, with 17 bases between the two ends. Germline CDR1 MNHEY, CDR2 SVGAGI. The CDR3 protein is CASSYSDGAVPDTEAFF. In DNA form, the CDR3 reads TGTGCCAGCAGTTACTCCGACGGTGCGGTACCCGACACTGAAGCTTTCTTT.

This clonotype was observed a few times. The V gene is TRBV20-1, the J gene TRBJ2-3; 13 bases match TRBD2. Germline CDR1 and CDR2: DFQATT and SNEGSKA (reference sequence). The CDR3 length is 17 residues. Trimming at V came to 1 base and at J to 1 base, leaving 5 bases not matched to a gene. The CDR3 here is CSARGTSGSRGTDTQYF. For the CDR3, the DNA is TGCAGTGCTAGAGGGACTAGCGGGAGTAGGGGCACAGATACGCAGTATTTT.

This rearrangement joins TRBV7-2 to TRBJ2-7, with D tentatively TRBD1 or TRBD2 (5 bases each). CDR1 SGHTA and CDR2 FQGNSA come from the germline V gene. V lost 10 bases to trimming and J lost 2 bases, with 21 bases between them. The CDR3 runs to 15 residues. The CDR3: CATRRIGDGAYEQYF. CDR3 in DNA: TGTGCCACACGGAGGATAGGGGACGGAGCCTACGAGCAGTACTTC.

The chain joins TRBV4-2 to TRBJ1-4; no clear D gene. V lost 4 bases and J lost 5, with 14 bases in between. The CDR3 contains 15 residues. The germline V gene encodes CDR1 LGHNA and CDR2 YNFKEQ. CDR3 region: CASSRDGRLNEKLFF. CDR3 coding DNA: TGTGCCAGCAGCCGAGATGGGAGGCTCAATGAAAAACTGTTTTTT.

This clonotype was recorded a few times. Here the CDR3 reads CASSSSGNTYNEQFF. In DNA, the CDR3 is TGTGCCAGCAGTTCTAGCGGGAACACCTACAATGAGCAGTTCTTC. The chain is built from TRBV28 and TRBJ2-1, with TRBD2 matching 9 bases. The length of the CDR3 is 15 residues. The V segment lost 4 bases and the J segment 2 bases; nucleotides outside the gene matches: 3. CDR1 and CDR2 from the germline V gene are MDHEN and SYDVKM.

Note on this clonotype: A much larger clone differs from this one at a single base, so this may be a read error. The rearrangement links TRBV6-5 to TRBJ2-5; TRBD2 matches 10 bases. The CDR3 totals 16 residues. Trimming cost V 5 bases and J 11 bases; bases outside gene matches: 17. In germline, CDR1 is MNHEY, CDR2 SVGAGI. CDR3 nucleotide sequence: TGTGCCAGCAGTCCCATAACTAGCGGGATGCGTAATGAGCAGTACTTC. The encoded protein is CASSPITSGMRNEQYF.

Regarding this clonotype: A much larger clone differs from this one at a single base, so this may be a read error. This chain joins TRBV4-2 and TRBJ2-1; D possibly corresponds to TRBD1 (5 bases). The CDR3 is 15 residues long. CDR1 is LGHNA, CDR2 YNFKEQ, per germline. CDR3 amino acids: CASSRTLVAYNEQLF. The CDR3 DNA follows: TGTGCCAGCAGCCGGACACTGGTAGCCTACAATGAGCAGCTCTTC.

The chain uses TRBV20-1 and TRBJ2-2, with 10 bases that match TRBD2. The CDR3 runs 17 residues. In germline, CDR1 is DFQATT, CDR2 SNEGSKA (reference sequence). The V and J ends lost 1 base and 6 bases, in that order; junction bases with no gene match: 11. The CDR3 loop reads CSARGRTSGGGSGELFF. In DNA, the CDR3 is TGCAGTGCTAGAGGTCGGACTAGCGGAGGGGGGTCCGGGGAGCTGTTTTTT.

This sequence joins TRBV6-6 and TRBJ1-1; the match to TRBD1 covers 7 bases. Germline values: CDR1 MNHNY, CDR2 SVGAGI (reference sequence). The CDR3 contains 15 residues. Trimming took 5 bases from V and 8 from J; bases not matched to a gene: 14. This CDR3 reads CASSDRQGSKREAFF. CDR3 nucleotide sequence: TGTGCCAGCAGTGACCGACAGGGCTCTAAACGAGAAGCTTTCTTT.

Turning to this clonotype: The junction and the germline gene differ at one end; a read error may be behind it. The V call is TRBV7-7, the J call TRBJ2-1, with 8 nucleotides matching TRBD1. Germline V gene data show CDR1 as SSHAT and CDR2 as FNYEAQ (reference sequence). The CDR3 length is 13 residues. CDR3 nucleotide sequence: TGTGCTAGCAGCTTAGACAGGGGAGGTGAGCAGTTCTTC. It encodes CASSLDRGGEQFF.

This clonotype was seen ten or more times. The rearrangement uses TRBV4-1 and TRBJ1-2; D perhaps matches TRBD1 (5 bases). Between the trimmed V and J ends, which lost 4 bases and 4 bases, there was a span of 19 bases. Germline V gene data show CDR1 as MGHRA and CDR2 as YSYEKL. The CDR3 sequence is 16 residues long. The CDR3 nucleotides are TGCGCCAGCAGCCTCCGAACAGAGGGGAGTTCCTATGGCTACACCTTC. Its protein is CASSLRTEGSSYGYTF.

This clonotype was seen more than once but under ten times. V and J are TRBV6-2 or TRBV6-3 and TRBJ2-3; 10 bases map to TRBD1. The CDR3 is 16 amino acids. Looked up from germline, CDR1 is MNHEY and CDR2 is SVGEGT. V shed 6 bases and J 5 bases; nucleotides not matched to a gene: 11. The CDR3 DNA reads TGTGCCAGCAGGGCGAACGACAGGGGGCCTCTAGATACGCAGTATTTT. Protein: CASRANDRGPLDTQYF.

V is TRBV30 and J is TRBJ2-2; TRBD2 matches at 8 bases. The V gene end was trimmed by 4 bases and the J gene end by 6 bases; junction bases not matched to a gene: 4. Germline V gene sequence: CDR1 GTSNPN, CDR2 SVGIG (reference sequence). The CDR3 is 13 amino acids. CDR3 sequence: CAWNPAGAGELFF. The CDR3 coding sequence is TGTGCCTGGAACCCAGCGGGGGCCGGGGAGCTGTTTTTT.

The chain uses TRBV20-1 and TRBJ2-7, with TRBD2 matching 9 bases. The CDR3 is made up of 14 amino acids. CDR1 DFQATT and CDR2 SNEGSKA come from the germline V gene (reference sequence). V dropped 1 base and J dropped 3; count of bases not matched to a gene: 4. The CDR3 sequence is CSARGSTSGYEQYF. CDR3 coding DNA: TGCAGTGCTAGAGGATCGACTAGCGGCTACGAGCAGTACTTC.

The chain has TRBV30 and TRBJ2-3; tentatively, D is TRBD1 or TRBD2 (6 bases each). Trimming removed 1 base at V and 9 bases at J, with 14 bases between. There are 13 residues in the CDR3. The germline gives CDR1 GTSNPN, CDR2 SVGIG (reference sequence). CDR3 loop: CAWSGGAQRTQYF. CDR3 coding DNA: TGTGCCTGGAGTGGGGGGGCCCAAAGGACGCAGTATTTT.

The table lists this clonotype with a count of one. The chain uses TRBV3-1 and TRBJ2-5; D perhaps matches TRBD2 (6 bases). This CDR3 spans 15 amino acids. Per the germline V gene, CDR1 is LGHDT and CDR2 is YNNKEL (reference sequence). V gave up 1 base and J gave up 11 bases, with 20 bases separating them. CDR3 DNA: TGTGCCAGCAGCCAAGCTGGCGGGGCCTTTCGGGAGCAGTACTTC. Protein product: CASSQAGGAFREQYF.

In this sample, this clonotype turned up many times. The chain recombines TRBV20-1 with TRBJ2-7, with 10 nucleotides matching TRBD1. Unmatched junction bases numbered 7, after V lost 3 bases and J lost 5 bases. The CDR3 sequence is 14 residues long. CDR1 is DFQATT, CDR2 SNEGSKA, per germline (reference sequence). CDR3 region: CSASKGQGINEQYF. CDR3 in DNA: TGCAGTGCTAGTAAGGGACAGGGGATAAACGAGCAGTACTTC.

This clonotype was counted a few times. The rearrangement uses TRBV29-1 and TRBJ2-1, with D perhaps matching TRBD1 (6 bases). In germline, CDR1 is SQVTM, CDR2 ANQGSEA. The V gene lost 7 bases and the J gene lost 4 bases, with 11 bases spanning the gap. The CDR3 is 12 residues long. In DNA form, the CDR3 reads TGCAGCGGTTCAGACAGGTACAATGAGCAGTTCTTC. Amino acid sequence: CSGSDRYNEQFF.